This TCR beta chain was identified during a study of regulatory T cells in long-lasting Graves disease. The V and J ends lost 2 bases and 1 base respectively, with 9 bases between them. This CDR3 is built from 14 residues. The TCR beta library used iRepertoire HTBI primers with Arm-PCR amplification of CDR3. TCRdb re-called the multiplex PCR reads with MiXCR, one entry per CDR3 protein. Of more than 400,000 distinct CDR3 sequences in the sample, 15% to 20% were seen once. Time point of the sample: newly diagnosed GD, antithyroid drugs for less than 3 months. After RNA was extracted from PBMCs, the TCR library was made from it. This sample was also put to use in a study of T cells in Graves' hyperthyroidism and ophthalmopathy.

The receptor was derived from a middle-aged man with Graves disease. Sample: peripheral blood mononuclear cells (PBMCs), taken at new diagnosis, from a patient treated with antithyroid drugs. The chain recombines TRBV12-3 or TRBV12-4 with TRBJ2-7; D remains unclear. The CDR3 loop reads CASSLLVRSYEQYF. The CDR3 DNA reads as TGTGCCAGCAGTTTACTCGTGCGGTCCTACGAGCAGTACTTC.